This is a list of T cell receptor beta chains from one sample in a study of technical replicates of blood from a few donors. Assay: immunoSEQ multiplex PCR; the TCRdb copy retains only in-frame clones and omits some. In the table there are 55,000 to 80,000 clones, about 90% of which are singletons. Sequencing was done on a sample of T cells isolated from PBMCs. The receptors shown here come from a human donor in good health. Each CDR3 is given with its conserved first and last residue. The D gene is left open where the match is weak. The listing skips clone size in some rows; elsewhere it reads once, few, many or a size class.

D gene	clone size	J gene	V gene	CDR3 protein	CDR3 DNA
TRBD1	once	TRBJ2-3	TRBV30	CAWSSGGADTQYF	TGTGCCTGGAGTTCAGGGGGCGCAGATACGCAGTATTTT
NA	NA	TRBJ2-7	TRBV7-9	CASSRREDYEQYF	TGTGCCAGCAGCCGCAGGGAAGACTACGAGCAGTACTTC
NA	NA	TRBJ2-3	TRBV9	CASSVVGGITDTQYF	TGTGCCAGCAGCGTAGTGGGCGGGATAACAGATACGCAGTATTTT
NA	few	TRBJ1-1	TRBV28	CASSLVGASEAFF	TGTGCCAGCAGTTTGGTAGGGGCGAGTGAAGCTTTCTTT
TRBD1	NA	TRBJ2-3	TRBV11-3	CASSSRQGSHPDTQYF	TGTGCCAGCAGCTCCCGACAGGGGTCTCACCCAGATACGCAGTATTTT
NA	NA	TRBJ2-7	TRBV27	CASRLNSGGEQYF	TGTGCCAGCAGGCTAAATAGCGGCGGCGAGCAGTACTTC
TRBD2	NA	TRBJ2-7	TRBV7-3	CASSSSGGSYEQYF	TGTGCCAGCAGCTCTAGCGGCGGGAGCTACGAGCAGTACTTC
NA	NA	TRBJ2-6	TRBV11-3	CASSSRSSGANVLTF	TGTGCCAGCAGCTCCCGGAGCTCTGGGGCCAACGTCCTGACTTTC
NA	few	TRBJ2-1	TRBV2	CASSETIQGRYNEQFF	TGTGCCAGCAGTGAAACGATACAGGGTCGGTACAATGAGCAGTTCTTC
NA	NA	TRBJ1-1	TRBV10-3	CAISDRPYTEAFF	TGTGCCATCAGTGACAGGCCGTATACTGAAGCTTTCTTT
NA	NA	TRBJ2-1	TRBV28	CATRGHPYNEQFF	TGTGCCACGAGGGGACACCCTTACAATGAGCAGTTCTTC
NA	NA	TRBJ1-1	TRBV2	CASSDDRETNTEAFF	TGTGCCAGCAGTGATGACAGAGAGACGAACACTGAAGCTTTCTTT
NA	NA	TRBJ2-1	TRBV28	CASRTVSYNEQFF	TGTGCCAGCAGGACAGTATCCTACAATGAGCAGTTCTTC
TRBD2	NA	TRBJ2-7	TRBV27	CASSVRGTYEQYF	TGTGCCAGCAGTGTGCGGGGGACCTACGAGCAGTACTTC
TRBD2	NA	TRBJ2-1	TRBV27	CASSPGTSGYNEQFF	TGTGCCAGCAGTCCCGGGACTAGCGGCTACAATGAGCAGTTCTTC
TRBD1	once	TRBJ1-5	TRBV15	CATQGMSNQPQHF	TGTGCCACACAGGGGATGAGCAATCAGCCCCAGCATTTT
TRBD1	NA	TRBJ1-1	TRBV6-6	CASSYRTGTNTEAFF	TGTGCCAGCAGTTACCGGACAGGGACGAACACTGAAGCTTTCTTT
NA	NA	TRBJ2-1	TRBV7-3	CASSLTGGLGGNEQFF	TGTGCCAGCAGCTTAACCGGGGGTCTTGGGGGGAATGAGCAGTTCTTC
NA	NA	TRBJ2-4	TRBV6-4	CATRSGTLAKNIQYF	TGTGCCACAAGATCAGGAACCCTAGCCAAAAACATTCAGTACTTC
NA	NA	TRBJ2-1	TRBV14	CASSQVPGNEQFF	TGTGCCAGCAGCCAAGTACCAGGAAATGAGCAGTTCTTC
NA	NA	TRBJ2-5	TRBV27	CASRKTNQETQYF	TGTGCCAGCAGGAAGACTAACCAAGAGACCCAGTACTTC
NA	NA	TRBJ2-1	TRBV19	CASSIVGIYNEQFF	TGTGCCAGTAGTATTGTCGGGATCTACAATGAGCAGTTCTTC
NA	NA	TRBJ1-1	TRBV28	CASSYWGGTEAFF	TGTGCCAGCAGTTATTGGGGGGGAACTGAAGCTTTCTTT
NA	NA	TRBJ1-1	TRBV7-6	CASSLAAVNTEAFF	TGTGCCAGCAGCTTAGCGGCGGTGAACACTGAAGCTTTCTTT
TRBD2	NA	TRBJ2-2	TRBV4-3	CASSQGLAFVGELFF	TGCGCCAGCAGCCAGGGACTAGCGTTTGTTGGGGAGCTGTTTTTT
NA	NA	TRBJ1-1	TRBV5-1	CASSREIYSGVREAFF	TGCGCCAGCAGTCGTGAAATTTACAGCGGGGTTCGAGAAGCTTTCTTT
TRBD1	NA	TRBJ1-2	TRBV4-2	CASSQPDRGVVDGYTF	TGTGCCAGCAGCCAGCCAGACAGGGGAGTAGTAGATGGCTACACCTTC
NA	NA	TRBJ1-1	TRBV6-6	CASSYVSVNTEAFF	TGTGCCAGCAGTTACGTCTCGGTTAACACTGAAGCTTTCTTT
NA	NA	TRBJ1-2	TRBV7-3	CASSLSGKDASGYTF	TGTGCCAGCAGCTTGAGCGGGAAAGATGCTAGTGGCTACACCTTC
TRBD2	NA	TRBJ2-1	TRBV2	CASGDPGLAWNEQFF	TGTGCCAGCGGGGACCCGGGACTAGCGTGGAATGAGCAGTTCTTC
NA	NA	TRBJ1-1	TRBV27	CASSLLERGRRAEAFF	TGTGCCAGCAGTTTACTCGAGAGAGGGAGGAGGGCTGAAGCTTTCTTT
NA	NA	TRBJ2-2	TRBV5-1	CASSLAGPGELFF	TGCGCCAGCAGCTTGGCTGGGCCCGGGGAGCTGTTTTTT
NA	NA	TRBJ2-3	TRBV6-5	CASSLPGTDTQYF	TGTGCCAGCAGCCTACCCGGCACAGATACGCAGTATTTT
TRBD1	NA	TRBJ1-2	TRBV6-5	CASSLTGDYMYGYTF	TGTGCCAGCAGCCTTACAGGGGATTATATGTATGGCTACACCTTC
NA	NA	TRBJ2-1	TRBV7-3	CASSLGIAGDEQFF	TGTGCCAGCAGCTTAGGGATAGCAGGGGATGAGCAGTTCTTC
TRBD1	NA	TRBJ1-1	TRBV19	CASSPTGGGTEAFF	TGTGCCAGTAGTCCGACAGGGGGAGGAACTGAAGCTTTCTTT
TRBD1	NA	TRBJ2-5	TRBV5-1	CASSLTGGRETQYF	TGCGCCAGCAGCTTGACAGGGGGCCGGGAGACCCAGTACTTC
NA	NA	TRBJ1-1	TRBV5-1	CASSPLVGEGEAFF	TGCGCCAGCAGCCCCTTGGTCGGGGAGGGTGAAGCTTTCTTT